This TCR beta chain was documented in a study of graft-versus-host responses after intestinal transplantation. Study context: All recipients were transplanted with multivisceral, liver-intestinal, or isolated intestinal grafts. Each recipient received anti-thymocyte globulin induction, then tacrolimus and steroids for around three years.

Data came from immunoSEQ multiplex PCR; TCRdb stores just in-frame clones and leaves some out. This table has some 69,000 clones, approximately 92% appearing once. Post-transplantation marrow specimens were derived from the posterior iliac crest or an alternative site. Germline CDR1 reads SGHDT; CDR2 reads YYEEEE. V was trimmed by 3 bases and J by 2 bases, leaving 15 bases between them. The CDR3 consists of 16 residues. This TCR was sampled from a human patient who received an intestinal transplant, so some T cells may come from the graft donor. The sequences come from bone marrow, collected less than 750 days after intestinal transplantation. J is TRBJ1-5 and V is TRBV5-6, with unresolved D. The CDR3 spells CASSSRVGVGNQPQHF. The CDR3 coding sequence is TGTGCCAGCAGCTCCCGGGTCGGGGTTGGCAATCAGCCCCAGCATTTT. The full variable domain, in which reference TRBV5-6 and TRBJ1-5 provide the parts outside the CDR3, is DAGVTQSPTHLIKTRGQQVTLRCSPKSGHDTVSWYQQALGQGPQFIFQYYEEEERQRGNFPDRFSGHQFPNYSSELNVNALLLGDSALYLCASSSRVGVGNQPQHFGDGTRLSIL.